This is a list of T cell receptor beta chains from one sample in a study of cytomegalovirus exposure and HLA in healthy donors. TCRdb's table, derived via immunoSEQ multiplex PCR, lists solely in-frame clones and lacks some. The repertoire includes 300,000 to 400,000 clones, around 90% of them detected once, and over 0.9% sits in the top ten. The specimen was PBMCs. The receptors were sampled from a man aged 30 to 45 in good health and CMV-seronegative. Each CDR3 is given with its conserved first and last residue. The D gene is left open where the match is weak. Size values are once, few and many counts, or a class for expanded clones, and some rows have none.

D,V,J,size,CDR3,DNA
.,TRBV18,TRBJ1-6,few,CASSPSPDSPLHF,TGTGCCAGCTCACCAAGCCCGGATTCACCCCTCCACTTT
TRBD2,TRBV7-8,TRBJ2-1,.,CASSLMVAGGTMYNEQFF,TGTGCCAGCAGCTTAATGGTAGCGGGGGGCACTATGTACAATGAGCAGTTCTTC
TRBD1,TRBV4-3,TRBJ2-5,.,CASSQSQGAGETQYF,TGCGCCAGCAGCCAATCACAGGGGGCGGGAGAGACCCAGTACTTC
.,TRBV6-5,TRBJ1-3,.,CASSQDTLSGNTIYF,TGTGCCAGCAGCCAGGATACTCTCTCTGGAAACACCATATATTTT
.,TRBV27,TRBJ1-6,.,CASSLNGTPDLHF,TGTGCCAGCAGTTTAAATGGGACACCAGATCTCCACTTT
.,TRBV7-2,TRBJ1-3,.,CASSLTRAGNTIYF,TGTGCCAGCAGCTTGACCCGGGCTGGAAACACCATATATTTT
TRBD2,TRBV6-1,TRBJ2-1,.,CASSDRGLAVEEQFF,TGTGCCAGCAGTGACAGGGGACTAGCGGTAGAGGAGCAGTTCTTC
TRBD2,TRBV6-1,TRBJ2-2,.,CASRGGGENTGELFF,TGTGCCAGCAGAGGCGGGGGTGAGAACACCGGGGAGCTGTTTTTT
TRBD1,TRBV5-1,TRBJ2-2,.,CASSTYDRGPFGELFF,TGCGCCAGCAGCACATACGACAGGGGGCCATTCGGGGAGCTGTTTTTT
.,TRBV7-6,TRBJ2-7,.,CASSSQGGRYEQYF,TGTGCCAGCAGCTCGCAGGGGGGTAGGTACGAGCAGTACTTC
TRBD1,TRBV7-2,TRBJ2-6,.,CASSLDTGGTGANVLTF,TGTGCCAGCAGCTTAGATACAGGGGGCACTGGGGCCAACGTCCTGACTTTC
.,TRBV6-1,TRBJ1-5,medium-sized,CASSEFEGGGQPQHF,TGTGCCAGCAGTGAATTCGAAGGGGGTGGGCAGCCCCAGCATTTT
TRBD2,TRBV6-1,TRBJ2-1,.,CASSDSSGGANEQFF,TGTGCCAGCAGTGACTCTAGCGGGGGGGCCAATGAGCAGTTCTTC
.,TRBV19,TRBJ2-4,.,CASSPRIVAKNIQYF,TGTGCCAGTAGTCCGCGGATAGTGGCCAAAAACATTCAGTACTTC
.,TRBV27,TRBJ1-6,.,CARFSGLPSFNSPLHF,TGTGCCAGATTCTCAGGGCTCCCTAGTTTTAATTCACCCCTCCACTTT
.,TRBV29-1,TRBJ1-5,.,CSVQTGNQPQHF,TGCAGCGTTCAGACAGGCAATCAGCCCCAGCATTTT
.,TRBV9,TRBJ1-5,.,CASSVDRPYRVGNQPQHF,TGTGCCAGCAGCGTCGACAGGCCCTATAGGGTGGGCAATCAGCCCCAGCATTTT
.,TRBV6-1,TRBJ2-4,.,CAARGTVVNF,TGTGCCGCCCGAGGGACTGTCGTCAACTTC
TRBD2,TRBV9,TRBJ2-3,.,CASSVSGVADTQYF,TGTGCCAGCAGCGTCAGCGGGGTTGCAGATACGCAGTATTTT
.,TRBV7-9,TRBJ2-3,.,CASSLSWGGTDTQYF,TGTGCCAGCAGCTTATCGTGGGGGGGCACAGATACGCAGTATTTT